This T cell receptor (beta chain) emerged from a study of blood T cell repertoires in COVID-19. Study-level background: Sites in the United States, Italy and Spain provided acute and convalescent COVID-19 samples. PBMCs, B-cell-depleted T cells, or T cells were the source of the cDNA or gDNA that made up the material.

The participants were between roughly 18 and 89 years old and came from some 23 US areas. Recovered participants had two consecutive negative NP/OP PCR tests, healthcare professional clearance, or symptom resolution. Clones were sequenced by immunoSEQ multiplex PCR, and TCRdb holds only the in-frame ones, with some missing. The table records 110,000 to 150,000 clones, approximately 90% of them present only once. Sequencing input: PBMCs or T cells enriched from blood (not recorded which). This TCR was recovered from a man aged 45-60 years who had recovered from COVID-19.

The CDR3 sequence is CASSFWGGASTDTQYF. CDR3 DNA sequence: TGTGCCAGCAGCTTTTGGGGCGGGGCTAGCACAGATACGCAGTATTTT. The V call is TRBV14, the J call TRBJ2-3, with D possibly being TRBD2 (6 bases). Trimming left V 5 bases short and J 0 bases short, with 15 bases between. The germline V gene encodes CDR1 SGHDN and CDR2 FVKESK. The CDR3 runs to 16 residues.